Shown below are 12 T cell receptor beta chains from a single sample sequenced in a study of circulating and synovial CD4+ cells in juvenile arthritis. Data came from immunoSEQ multiplex PCR; TCRdb stores just in-frame clones and leaves some out. The table lists around 13,000 clones, approximately 80% of them singletons, with approximately 3.3% in the top ten. The sample was CD4+ T cells from synovial fluid. The receptors originated from a human patient with juvenile idiopathic arthritis. Some clones in this sample may be carry-over from other donors' samples.

The chain carries TRBV28 and TRBJ1-1; D gene ambiguous. From germline, CDR1 is MDHEN and CDR2 SYDVKM. The V gene lost 2 bases and the J gene lost 4 bases, with 14 bases spanning the gap. The CDR3 covers 15 residues. CDR3 sequence reads: CASSLRRSRSTEAFF. As DNA, the CDR3 is TGTGCCAGCAGTTTAAGAAGGTCAAGGAGCACTGAAGCTTTCTTT.

The chain carries TRBV29-1 and TRBJ1-2; TRBD1 aligns across 11 bases. V shed 7 bases and J 4 bases; nucleotides not matched to a gene: 5. The V gene's germline CDR1 is SQVTM and CDR2 ANQGSEA. This CDR3 has 13 amino acids. CDR3 loop: CSDRGQGAYGYTF. CDR3 sequence (DNA): TGCAGCGACCGAGGACAGGGGGCCTATGGCTACACCTTC.

The rearrangement uses TRBV7-3 and TRBJ2-7; 7 bases map to TRBD1. V shed 0 bases and J 4 bases; nucleotides not matched to a gene: 9. CDR1 is SGHTA and CDR2 is FQGTGA in the germline V gene. The CDR3 contains 16 residues. DNA for the CDR3: TGTGCCAGCAGCTTAACAGGGGGACAGCTCCTTTACGAGCAGTACTTC. This translates into CASSLTGGQLLYEQYF.

The gene calls are TRBV27 and TRBJ2-2; 9 nucleotides match TRBD2. Per the germline V gene, CDR1 is MNHEY and CDR2 is SMNVEV (reference sequence). This CDR3 spans 17 amino acids. V was pared by 0 bases and J by 2 bases, with 4 bases of the junction left unmatched. The CDR3 DNA follows: TGTGCCAGCAGTTTATCAGCGGGGGGCTTCAACACCGGGGAGCTGTTTTTT. It encodes CASSLSAGGFNTGELFF.

V usage is TRBV5-1 and J usage is TRBJ1-2; 8 bases map to TRBD1. The CDR3 has 14 residues. V lost 4 bases, J lost 0 bases, and 2 bases stayed unmatched. The V gene's germline CDR1 is SGHRS and CDR2 YFSETQ. The CDR3 protein is CASSVTGANYGYTF. CDR3 nucleotide sequence: TGCGCCAGCAGCGTGACAGGGGCTAACTATGGCTACACCTTC.

This clone was picked up one time. DNA of the CDR3: TGTGCCAGCAACGGGGGGGGGCTCGGTGAGCAGTTCTTC. Residues: CASNGGGLGEQFF. The chain couples TRBV6-1 to TRBJ2-1, with 8 bases identical to TRBD2. Unmatched junction bases numbered 8, after V lost 7 bases and J lost 9 bases. The CDR3 length is 13 residues. CDR1 MNHNS and CDR2 SASEGT come from the germline V gene.

CDR3 DNA: TGCAGCGTTGTGGGCAAAACCCAGTACTTC. It translates to CSVVGKTQYF. The chain couples TRBV29-1 to TRBJ2-7; D is unclear. CDR1 SQVTM and CDR2 ANQGSEA come from the germline V gene. This CDR3 is built from 10 residues. The V end lost 4 bases, the J end lost 10 bases, and 11 bases lay between the germline ends.

The chain recombines TRBV2 with TRBJ1-2, with D perhaps matching TRBD1 (6 bases). Trimming cost V 2 bases and J 3 bases, with 10 bases left between them. Per the germline V gene, CDR1 is SNHLY and CDR2 is FYNNEI. There are 14 residues in the CDR3. CDR3 in amino acids: CASSEPGGHYGYTF. DNA for the CDR3: TGTGCCAGCAGTGAACCGGGGGGCCACTATGGCTACACCTTC.

V gene TRBV7-9 combines with J gene TRBJ1-1; 9 bases fit TRBD1. The CDR3 is 15 residues long. CDR1 and CDR2 from the germline V gene are SEHNR and FQNEAQ (reference sequence). Trimming at V came to 1 base and at J to 7 bases, leaving 7 bases not matched to a gene. As DNA, the CDR3 is TGTGCCAGCAGCTTAGAGGGGACAGGGAGGAGTGAAGCTTTCTTT. Its protein product is CASSLEGTGRSEAFF.

This chain links TRBV7-2 with TRBJ2-7; no clear D gene. Germline CDR1 is SGHTA and CDR2 is FQGNSA. V lost 3 bases to trimming and J lost 9 bases, with 12 bases between them. This CDR3 spans 12 amino acids. In nucleotides, the CDR3 is TGTGCCAGCAGCTTTCCCCCGTCCGGGCAGTACTTC. It yields the protein CASSFPPSGQYF.

The rearrangement uses TRBV4-3 and TRBJ2-1, with 11 bases identical to TRBD2. From germline, CDR1 is LGHNA and CDR2 YSLEER. V dropped 4 bases and J dropped 15; count of bases not matched to a gene: 14. The length of the CDR3 is 15 residues. The CDR3 protein is CASSPSTLAGGPRFF. The CDR3 DNA sequence: TGCGCCAGCAGCCCGTCGACCTTAGCGGGGGGGCCTAGGTTCTTC.

The V and J genes are TRBV29-1 and TRBJ2-2; tentative D call: TRBD2 (5 bases). This CDR3 has 11 residues. Trimming cost V 5 bases and J 7 bases, with 8 bases left between them. Per germline, CDR1 SQVTM and CDR2 ANQGSEA. CDR3: CSVREGGELFF. The CDR3 DNA is TGCAGCGTTCGAGAGGGCGGGGAGCTGTTTTTT.